A selection of T cell receptor beta chains follows, all from one sample in a study of beta chain features in type 1 diabetes. Data came from immunoSEQ multiplex PCR; TCRdb stores just in-frame clones and leaves some out. Of roughly 180,000 clones listed, roughly 8% are singletons. Sequencing was carried out using central memory CD4+ T cells from blood. These receptors were obtained from a man between 18 and 35 years old with type 1 diabetes. Each CDR3 is given with its conserved first and last residue. The order of the fields is J gene, V gene, CDR3 protein.

j_call: TRBJ2-1; v_call: TRBV6-5; cdr3_aa: CASRGLADSYNEQFF
j_call: TRBJ2-5; v_call: TRBV11-2; cdr3_aa: CASSQGGIMETQYF
j_call: TRBJ2-5; v_call: TRBV7-2; cdr3_aa: CASSWTGRETQYF
j_call: TRBJ2-7; v_call: TRBV2; cdr3_aa: CASLRRDTSYEQYF
j_call: TRBJ2-5; v_call: TRBV27; cdr3_aa: CASSPGGGRGETQYF
j_call: TRBJ1-1; v_call: TRBV14; cdr3_aa: CASSPRGARWDSGEAFF
j_call: TRBJ2-7; v_call: TRBV15; cdr3_aa: CATSRGAGTDEQYF
j_call: TRBJ2-7; v_call: TRBV6-5; cdr3_aa: CASSALGRGDYEQYF
j_call: TRBJ2-6; v_call: TRBV19; cdr3_aa: CASSRVADSGANVLTF
j_call: TRBJ2-2; v_call: TRBV11-2; cdr3_aa: CASSLDLNRARSGELFF
j_call: TRBJ1-1; v_call: TRBV27; cdr3_aa: CASSFRTGNTEAFF
j_call: TRBJ1-2; v_call: TRBV7-9; cdr3_aa: CASSLGAGTGNHGYTF
j_call: TRBJ1-1; v_call: TRBV21-1; cdr3_aa: CASGGAETAFF
j_call: TRBJ1-1; v_call: TRBV4-2; cdr3_aa: CASSQVRGGTENTEAFF
j_call: TRBJ2-4; v_call: TRBV10-1; cdr3_aa: CASASEKNIQYF
j_call: TRBJ1-2; v_call: TRBV18; cdr3_aa: CASSPRVGYTF
j_call: TRBJ2-2; v_call: TRBV7-2; cdr3_aa: CASSLDPTGALTGELFF
j_call: TRBJ2-2; v_call: TRBV30; cdr3_aa: CAWSRTGELFF
j_call: TRBJ2-7; v_call: TRBV28; cdr3_aa: CASSLNHGSYEQYF
j_call: TRBJ2-1; v_call: TRBV7-9; cdr3_aa: CASRSGTGGLSEQFF
j_call: TRBJ2-3; v_call: TRBV7-9; cdr3_aa: CASSFGGGRGTDTQYF
j_call: TRBJ2-5; v_call: TRBV5-6; cdr3_aa: CASSLAGTGEETQYF
j_call: TRBJ2-2; v_call: TRBV30; cdr3_aa: CAWSVPVTGELFF
j_call: TRBJ1-2; v_call: TRBV18; cdr3_aa: CASSPGDPTGYTF
j_call: TRBJ1-2; v_call: TRBV28; cdr3_aa: CASSDRSGGYTF
j_call: TRBJ2-1; v_call: TRBV11-2; cdr3_aa: CASASGRLNEQFF
j_call: TRBJ1-6; v_call: TRBV9; cdr3_aa: CASSEGQLNSPLHF
j_call: TRBJ2-1; v_call: TRBV5-1; cdr3_aa: CASSFSYNEQFF
j_call: TRBJ2-1; v_call: TRBV28; cdr3_aa: CASTPLGAMGNEQFF
j_call: TRBJ1-5; v_call: TRBV21-1; cdr3_aa: CASSKFRQINQPQHF
j_call: TRBJ1-2; v_call: TRBV7-9; cdr3_aa: CASSLDWRGEGYTF
j_call: TRBJ2-3; v_call: TRBV29-1; cdr3_aa: CSAGRSSTDTQYF
j_call: TRBJ2-1; v_call: TRBV11-3; cdr3_aa: CASSLAGQTNEQFF
j_call: TRBJ1-5; v_call: TRBV9; cdr3_aa: CASSRGGDRGLGQPQHF
j_call: TRBJ2-7; v_call: TRBV18; cdr3_aa: CASSPGGGNEQYF